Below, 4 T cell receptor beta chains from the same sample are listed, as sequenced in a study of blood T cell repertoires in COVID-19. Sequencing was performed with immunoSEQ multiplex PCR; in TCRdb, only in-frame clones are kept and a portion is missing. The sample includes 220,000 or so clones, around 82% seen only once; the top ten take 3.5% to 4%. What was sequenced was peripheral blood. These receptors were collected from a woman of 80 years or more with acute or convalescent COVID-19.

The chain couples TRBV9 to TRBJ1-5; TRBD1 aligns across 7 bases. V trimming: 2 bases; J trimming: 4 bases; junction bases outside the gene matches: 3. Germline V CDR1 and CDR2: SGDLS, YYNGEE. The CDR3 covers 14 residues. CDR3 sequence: CASSVGQENQPQHF. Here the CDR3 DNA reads TGTGCCAGCAGCGTCGGACAGGAGAATCAGCCCCAGCATTTT.

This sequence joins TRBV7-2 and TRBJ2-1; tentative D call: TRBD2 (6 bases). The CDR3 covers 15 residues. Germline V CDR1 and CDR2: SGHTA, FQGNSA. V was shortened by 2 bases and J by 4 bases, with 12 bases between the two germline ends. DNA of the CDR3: TGTGCCAGCAGCTTATTGGCAGGGACTTACAATGAGCAGTTCTTC. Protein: CASSLLAGTYNEQFF. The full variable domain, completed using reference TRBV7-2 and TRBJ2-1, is GAGVSQSPSNKVTEKGKDVELRCDPISGHTALYWYRQSLGQGLEFLIYFQGNSAPDKSGLPSDRFSAERTGGSVSTLTIQRTQQEDSAVYLCASSLLAGTYNEQFFGPGTRLTVL.

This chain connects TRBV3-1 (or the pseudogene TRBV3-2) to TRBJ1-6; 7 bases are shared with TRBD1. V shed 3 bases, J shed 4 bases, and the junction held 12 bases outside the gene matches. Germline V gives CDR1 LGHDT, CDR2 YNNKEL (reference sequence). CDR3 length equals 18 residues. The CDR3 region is CASSHSAQTGQYNSPLHF. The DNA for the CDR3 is TGTGCCAGCAGCCATTCAGCTCAGACGGGACAGTATAATTCACCCCTCCACTTT.

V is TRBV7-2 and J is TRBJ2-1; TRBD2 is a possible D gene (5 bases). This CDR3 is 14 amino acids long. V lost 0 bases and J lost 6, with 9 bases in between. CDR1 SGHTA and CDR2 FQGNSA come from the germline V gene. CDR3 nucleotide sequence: TGTGCCAGCAGCTTAGCCCCACTAGGCAATGAGCAGTTCTTC. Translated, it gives CASSLAPLGNEQFF.